The T cell receptor beta chain under discussion was sequenced for a study of molecular identifiers for immune sequencing clone quantification. TCRdb analysed the PCR reads with MiXCR anew, one entry per CDR3 protein. The sample includes about 510,000 distinct CDR3 sequences, over 20% of them seen just once. The germline CDR1 and CDR2 sequences are SNHLY and FYNNEI. The CDR3 contains 14 residues. V trimming: 5 bases; J trimming: 9 bases; junction bases outside the gene matches: 3. The sequencing input was naive CD8+ T cells from blood, with Jurkat cell RNA spiked in. Subset indicated: FACS-sorted CD8+CD4-CCR7+CD45RA+ naive T cells. This TCR was sampled from a human donor in good health. Some libraries in this study had Jurkat cell RNA spiked in. The genes are TRBV2 and TRBJ1-6, with TRBD1 matching 11 bases. CDR3 region: CASSRTGGVSPLHF. As DNA, the CDR3 is TGTGCCAGCAGTCGGACAGGGGGCGTTTCACCCCTCCACTTT.